These 20 T cell receptor beta chains originate from one sample sequenced in a study of T cells after yellow fever vaccination. TCRdb independently ran MiXCR on the 5' RACE reads; one entry per CDR3 protein. The table has a few hundred thousand distinct CDR3 sequences, around a sixth seen once. The starting material was PBMCs, obtained roughly 5 days after the first yellow fever vaccination. These receptors came from a man aged 18-30 years who received the YFV17D yellow fever vaccine.

The sample holds a few counts of this clonotype. The rearrangement links TRBV5-4 to TRBJ2-3; 7 bases are a match to TRBD2. The germline V gene encodes CDR1 SGHNT and CDR2 YYREEE (reference sequence). With 9 bases clipped from V and 0 bases from J, the junction kept 7 bases outside the gene matches. CDR3 length equals 14 residues. CDR3 loop: CATSAGPSTDTQYF. The DNA of the CDR3 is TGTGCCACCTCAGCGGGACCTAGCACAGATACGCAGTATTTT.

This clonotype has more than one count but fewer than ten. This rearrangement joins TRBV20-1 to TRBJ2-1; 11 positions match TRBD1. Per the germline V gene, CDR1 is DFQATT and CDR2 is SNEGSKA (reference sequence). V trimming: 5 bases; J trimming: 8 bases; junction bases outside the gene matches: 8. CDR3 length: 14 amino acids. The CDR3 coding sequence is TGCAGTGCTTGGTCCGGGACAGGGGGGGATGAGCAGTTCTTC. Translated: CSAWSGTGGDEQFF.

This chain connects TRBV6-1 to TRBJ2-1, with TRBD1 matching over 8 bases. The germline CDR1 and CDR2 sequences are MNHNS and SASEGT. The V segment lost 5 bases and the J segment 9 bases; nucleotides outside the gene matches: 9. This CDR3 comprises 14 residues. CDR3 loop: CASSKPQGGGEQFF. CDR3 DNA: TGTGCCAGCAGTAAACCACAGGGGGGAGGTGAGCAGTTCTTC.

This clonotype has a handful of counts. The chain uses TRBV10-3 and TRBJ2-3, with 10 bases lining up with TRBD2. Germline CDR1 ENHRY, CDR2 SYGVKD. Germline trimming cut 10 bases from V and 2 bases from J; bases unmatched to any gene: 21. The CDR3 extends over 19 amino acids. The CDR3 DNA follows: TGTGCCACGGGACGTAGCGGGGGGACTTCCCCCCAATTCACAGATACGCAGTATTTT. This gives the protein CATGRSGGTSPQFTDTQYF.

This clonotype was found a few times. V and J are TRBV4-3 and TRBJ2-2; D is uncertain. V shed 4 bases and J shed 10 bases, with 10 bases lying between them. Germline V CDR1 and CDR2: LGHNA, YSLEER. The CDR3 has 12 residues. DNA of the CDR3: TGCGCCAGCAGCCCCTCCCCCTTGGAGCTGTTTTTT. Its protein product is CASSPSPLELFF.

Ten or more counts support this clonotype. The chain has TRBV11-2 and TRBJ2-3, with unresolved D. Germline V gene sequence: CDR1 SGHAT, CDR2 FQNNGV. Trimming pared 5 bases from V and 5 bases from J, leaving 8 bases between. The CDR3 runs to 12 residues. For the CDR3, the DNA is TGTGCCAGCAGCCTCCTAGTAGATACGCAGTATTTT. It is translated as CASSLLVDTQYF.

The chain has TRBV4-1 and TRBJ1-5, with 8 positions matching TRBD1. The CDR3 length is 17 residues. Germline loops: CDR1 MGHRA, CDR2 YSYEKL. J lost 7 bases, V lost 3 bases, and 14 bases had no gene match. CDR3 in amino acids: CASSQGTGDDSGQPQHF. DNA for the CDR3: TGCGCCAGCAGCCAGGGGACAGGAGACGACTCGGGGCAGCCCCAGCATTTT.

The chain links TRBV6-5 to TRBJ2-7, with a weak D call TRBD1 (6 bases). V lost 4 bases and J 6 bases, leaving 25 bases between the germline ends. This CDR3 contains 17 residues. Germline V gene sequence: CDR1 MNHEY, CDR2 SVGAGI. The CDR3 spells CASSSLWPGTPFGEQYF. In nucleotides, the CDR3 is TGTGCCAGCAGTTCTTTATGGCCCGGGACACCCTTTGGCGAGCAGTACTTC.

CDR3 in DNA: TGTGCCAGCAGCAGGGACCTTAATCAGCCCCAGCATTTT. It translates to CASSRDLNQPQHF. This sequence joins TRBV9 and TRBJ1-5, with TRBD1 as a possible D gene (5 bases). The V gene lost 4 bases and the J gene lost 4 bases, with 9 bases spanning the gap. The germline V gene encodes CDR1 SGDLS and CDR2 YYNGEE. The CDR3 is 13 residues long.

The V gene is TRBV7-2, the J gene TRBJ2-2, with 11 bases matching TRBD2. This CDR3 comprises 17 residues. Germline lookup yields CDR1 SGHTA and CDR2 FQGNSA. The trim removed 2 bases at V and 2 bases at J, leaving 4 bases unmatched. CDR3 DNA: TGTGCCAGCAGCTTAACTAGCGGGAGAAGAAACACCGGGGAGCTGTTTTTT. Its protein product is CASSLTSGRRNTGELFF.

This clonotype was recorded a few times. The chain has TRBV20-1 and TRBJ1-5; D is unclear. V lost 5 bases and J lost 3, with 11 bases in between. The CDR3 consists of 13 residues. Per germline, CDR1 DFQATT and CDR2 SNEGSKA (reference sequence). DNA of the CDR3: TGCAGTGCTTCTCAGTCCTTCAATCAGCCCCAGCATTTT. The encoded protein is CSASQSFNQPQHF.

This chain links TRBV29-1 with TRBJ2-5; TRBD2 agrees at 11 bases. The CDR3 length is 17 residues. After removal of 1 base from V and 2 bases from J, the junction contained 9 bases not matched to a gene. Germline V CDR1 and CDR2: SQVTM, ANQGSEA. The CDR3 region has the DNA TGCAGCGTTGAAGGACCCCTACTAGCGGGGGTTCAAGAGACCCAGTACTTC. Protein product: CSVEGPLLAGVQETQYF.

This clonotype has more than one count but fewer than ten. The chain is built from TRBV27 and TRBJ2-5; D is perhaps TRBD2 (6 bases). Germline lookup yields CDR1 MNHEY and CDR2 SMNVEV (reference sequence). The CDR3 is made up of 12 amino acids. V was clipped by 6 bases and J by 7 bases, with 12 bases between them. The CDR3 loop reads CASSETRGTQYF. The CDR3 DNA follows: TGTGCCAGCAGCGAGACTAGAGGGACCCAGTACTTC.

This clonotype was seen at least ten times. The chain joins TRBV5-1 to TRBJ2-2; 9 nucleotides agree with TRBD1. J lost 4 bases, V lost 4 bases, and 5 bases had no gene match. The CDR3 spans 15 residues. Germline CDR1 SGHRS, CDR2 YFSETQ. The CDR3 region is CASSPDRGITGELFF. Written as DNA, the CDR3 is TGCGCCAGCAGCCCGGACAGGGGTATCACCGGGGAGCTGTTTTTT.

The chain has TRBV7-2 and TRBJ2-3, with 7 bases lining up with TRBD2. V shed 3 bases and J 5 bases; nucleotides not matched to a gene: 5. The germline gives CDR1 SGHTA, CDR2 FQGNSA. CDR3 size: 14 residues. In nucleotides, the CDR3 is TGTGCCAGCAGCTTCCAGCGGGGTGAAGATACGCAGTATTTT. Translation gives CASSFQRGEDTQYF.

This clonotype has only a few counts. The V call is TRBV7-2, the J call TRBJ2-3, with 9 bases aligning to TRBD2. J lost 2 bases, V lost 3 bases, and 3 bases had no gene match. Germline lookup yields CDR1 SGHTA and CDR2 FQGNSA. The CDR3 is 15 residues long. The CDR3 region has the DNA TGTGCCAGCAGCTTGCTAGCGGGGTACACAGATACGCAGTATTTT. The encoded protein is CASSLLAGYTDTQYF. Full variable domain (outside the CDR3, taken from reference TRBV7-2 and TRBJ2-3): GAGVSQSPSNKVTEKGKDVELRCDPISGHTALYWYRQSLGQGLEFLIYFQGNSAPDKSGLPSDRFSAERTGGSVSTLTIQRTQQEDSAVYLCASSLLAGYTDTQYFGPGTRLTVL.

This clonotype was observed a few times. The chain joins TRBV27 to TRBJ1-4, with D perhaps TRBD1 (6 bases). CDR3 size: 19 residues. Looked up from germline, CDR1 is MNHEY and CDR2 is SMNVEV (reference sequence). Trimming removed 6 bases at V and 3 bases at J, with 26 bases between. The CDR3 protein is CASSSNPNRALLSNEKLFF. The DNA of the CDR3 is TGTGCCAGCAGCTCGAATCCAAACAGGGCCCTCCTTTCTAATGAAAAACTGTTTTTT.

The rearrangement uses TRBV5-4 and TRBJ2-4; 9 positions agree with TRBD1. CDR3 length: 16 residues. Trimming took 4 bases from V and 7 from J; bases not matched to a gene: 12. Per germline, CDR1 SGHNT and CDR2 YYREEE (reference sequence). CDR3 region: CASSPGQGRPLNIQYF. The CDR3 DNA follows: TGTGCCAGCAGCCCAGGACAGGGGCGGCCCCTGAACATTCAGTACTTC.

This CDR3 is CASSVRDRGLGTIYF. As DNA, the CDR3 is TGTGCCAGCAGCGTCCGGGACAGGGGGTTGGGGACCATATATTTT. This chain joins TRBV9 and TRBJ1-3; TRBD1 aligns across 11 bases. The CDR3 runs to 15 residues. Per the germline V gene, CDR1 is SGDLS and CDR2 is YYNGEE. Trimming took 2 bases from V and 10 from J; bases not matched to a gene: 8.

This clonotype was detected only a few times. This sequence joins TRBV20-1 and TRBJ2-2; 14 nucleotides align to TRBD2. CDR1 is DFQATT and CDR2 is SNEGSKA in the germline V gene (reference sequence). The CDR3 is made up of 17 amino acids. V shed 5 bases, J shed 2 bases, and the junction held 7 bases outside the gene matches. CDR3 sequence: CSASPGLAGGNTGELFF. In DNA, the CDR3 is TGCAGTGCTTCTCCTGGACTAGCGGGGGGCAACACCGGGGAGCTGTTTTTT.